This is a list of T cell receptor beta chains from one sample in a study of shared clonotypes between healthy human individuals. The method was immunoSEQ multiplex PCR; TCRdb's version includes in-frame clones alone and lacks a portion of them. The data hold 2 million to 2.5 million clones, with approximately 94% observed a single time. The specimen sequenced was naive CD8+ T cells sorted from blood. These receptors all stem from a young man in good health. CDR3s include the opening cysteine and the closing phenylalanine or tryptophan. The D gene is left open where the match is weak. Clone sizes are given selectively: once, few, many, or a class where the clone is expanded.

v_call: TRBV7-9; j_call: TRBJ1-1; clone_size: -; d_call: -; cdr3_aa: CASSLATGQEAFF; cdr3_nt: TGTGCCAGCAGCTTAGCTACGGGACAAGAAGCTTTCTTT
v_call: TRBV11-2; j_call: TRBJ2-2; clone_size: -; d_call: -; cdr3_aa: CASSDFIASGELFF; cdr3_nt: TGTGCCAGCAGCGACTTCATAGCGAGCGGGGAGCTGTTTTTT
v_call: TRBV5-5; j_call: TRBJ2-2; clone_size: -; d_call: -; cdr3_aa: CASSLVDSRTTGELFF; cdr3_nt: TGTGCCAGCAGCTTGGTGGACTCGCGTACTACCGGGGAGCTGTTTTTT
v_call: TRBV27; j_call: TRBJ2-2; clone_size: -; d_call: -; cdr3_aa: CASSWAGGTGELFF; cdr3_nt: TGTGCCAGCAGTTGGGCAGGGGGGACCGGGGAGCTGTTTTTT
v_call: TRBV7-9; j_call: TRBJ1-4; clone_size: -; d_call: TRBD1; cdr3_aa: CASSLREDRANEKLFF; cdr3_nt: TGTGCCAGCAGCTTAAGGGAGGACAGGGCTAATGAAAAACTGTTTTTT
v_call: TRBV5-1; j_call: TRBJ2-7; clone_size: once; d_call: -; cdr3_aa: CASSLGDFPYEQYF; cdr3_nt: TGCGCCAGCAGCTTGGGGGACTTCCCTTACGAGCAGTACTTC
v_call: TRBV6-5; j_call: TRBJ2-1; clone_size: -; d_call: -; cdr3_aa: CASSYSHFGSLNEQFF; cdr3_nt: TGTGCCAGCAGTTACTCCCATTTTGGGAGCCTCAATGAGCAGTTCTTC
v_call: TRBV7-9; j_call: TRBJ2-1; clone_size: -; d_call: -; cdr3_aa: CASRGLAINEQFF; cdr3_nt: TGTGCCAGCAGGGGGCTAGCTATCAATGAGCAGTTCTTC
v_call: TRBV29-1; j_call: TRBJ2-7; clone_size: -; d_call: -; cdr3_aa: CSVVKGFSSYEQYF; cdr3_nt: TGCAGCGTTGTAAAGGGTTTTAGCTCCTACGAGCAGTACTTC
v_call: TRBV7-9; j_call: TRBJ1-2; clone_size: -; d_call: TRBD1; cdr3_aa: CASSFEDRDYGYTF; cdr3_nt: TGTGCCAGCAGCTTTGAGGACAGGGACTATGGCTACACCTTC
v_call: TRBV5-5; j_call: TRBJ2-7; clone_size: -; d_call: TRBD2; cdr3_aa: CASSVEGLASFSYEQYF; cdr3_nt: TGTGCCAGCAGCGTGGAGGGACTAGCGTCCTTCTCCTACGAGCAGTACTTC
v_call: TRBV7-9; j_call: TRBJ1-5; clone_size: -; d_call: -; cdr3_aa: CASSYSTGDWPQHF; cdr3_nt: TGTGCCAGCAGCTACTCGACAGGAGACTGGCCCCAGCATTTT
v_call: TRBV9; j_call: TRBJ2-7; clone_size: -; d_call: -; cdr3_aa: CASNPDGARDEQYF; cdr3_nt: TGTGCCAGCAATCCCGATGGGGCTAGGGACGAGCAGTACTTC
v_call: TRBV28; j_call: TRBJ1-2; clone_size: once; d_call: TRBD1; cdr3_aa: CASYGQGDYGYTF; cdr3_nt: TGTGCCAGCTACGGACAGGGCGACTATGGCTACACCTTC
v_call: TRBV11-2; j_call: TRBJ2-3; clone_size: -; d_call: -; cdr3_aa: CASSLDPNGGGDTQYF; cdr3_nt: TGTGCCAGCAGCTTAGATCCTAACGGGGGTGGAGATACGCAGTATTTT
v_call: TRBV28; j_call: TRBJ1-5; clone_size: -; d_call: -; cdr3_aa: CASSLWDGGNQPQHF; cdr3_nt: TGTGCCAGCAGTTTATGGGACGGGGGAAATCAGCCCCAGCATTTT
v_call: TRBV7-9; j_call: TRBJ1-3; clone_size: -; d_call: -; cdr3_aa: CASSPSAGFYTIYF; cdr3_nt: TGTGCCAGCAGCCCCAGCGCGGGATTCTACACCATATATTTT
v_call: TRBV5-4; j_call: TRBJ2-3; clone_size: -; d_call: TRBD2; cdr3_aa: CASSLAIGGGATDTQYF; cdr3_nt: TGTGCCAGCAGCTTGGCCATAGGCGGGGGGGCAACGGATACGCAGTATTTT
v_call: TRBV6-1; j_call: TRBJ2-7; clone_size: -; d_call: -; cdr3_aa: CASSEAGGSKYEQYF; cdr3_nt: TGTGCCAGCAGTGAAGCCGGCGGCTCTAAGTACGAGCAGTACTTC
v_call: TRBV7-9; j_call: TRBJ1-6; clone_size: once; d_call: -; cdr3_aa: CASSREGGYYNSPLHF; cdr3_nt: TGTGCCAGCAGCCGGGAAGGAGGTTACTATAATTCACCCCTCCACTTT
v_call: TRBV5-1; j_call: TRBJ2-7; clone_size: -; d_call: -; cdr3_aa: CASSYPRAYEQYF; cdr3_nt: TGCGCCAGCAGCTACCCCAGGGCCTACGAGCAGTACTTC
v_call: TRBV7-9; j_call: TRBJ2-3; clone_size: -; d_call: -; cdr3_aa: CASSLVLTDTQYF; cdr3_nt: TGTGCCAGCAGCTTAGTTTTGACAGATACGCAGTATTTT
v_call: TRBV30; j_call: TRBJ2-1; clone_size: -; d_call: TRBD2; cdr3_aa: CAWGGSGSWNEQFF; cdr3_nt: TGTGCCTGGGGAGGGAGCGGGAGCTGGAATGAGCAGTTCTTC
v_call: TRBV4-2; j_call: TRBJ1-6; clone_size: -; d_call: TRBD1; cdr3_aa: CASSQEWGTGGDNSPLHF; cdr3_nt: TGTGCCAGCAGCCAAGAATGGGGGACAGGGGGCGATAATTCACCCCTCCACTTT
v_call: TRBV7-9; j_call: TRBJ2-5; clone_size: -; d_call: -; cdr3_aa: CASSLGPEGVRETQYF; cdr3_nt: TGTGCCAGCAGCTTAGGGCCGGAGGGGGTAAGAGAGACCCAGTACTTC
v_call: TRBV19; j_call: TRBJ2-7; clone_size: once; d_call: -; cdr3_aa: CASSISPGETYEQYF; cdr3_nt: TGTGCCAGTAGTATCTCGCCAGGGGAGACCTACGAGCAGTACTTC
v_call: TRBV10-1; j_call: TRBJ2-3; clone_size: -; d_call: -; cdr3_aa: CARQSRVNYTDTQYF; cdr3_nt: TGCGCCAGACAGAGCAGGGTCAATTATACAGATACGCAGTATTTT
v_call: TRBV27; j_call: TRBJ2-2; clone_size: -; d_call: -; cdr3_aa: CASSLSGFPTGELFF; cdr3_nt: TGTGCCAGCAGTTTATCAGGCTTCCCAACCGGGGAGCTGTTTTTT
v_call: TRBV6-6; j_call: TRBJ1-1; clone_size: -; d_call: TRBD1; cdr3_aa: CASSYLGQGYEAFF; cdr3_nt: TGTGCCAGCAGTTACCTAGGACAGGGATATGAAGCTTTCTTT
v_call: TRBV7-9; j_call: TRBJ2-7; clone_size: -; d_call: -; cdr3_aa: CASSLPGQISYEQYF; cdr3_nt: TGTGCCAGCTCCCTCCCAGGACAGATCTCCTACGAGCAGTACTTC
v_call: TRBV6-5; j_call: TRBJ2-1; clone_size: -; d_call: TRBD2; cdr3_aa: CASSYGLAVEQFF; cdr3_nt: TGTGCCAGCAGTTACGGACTAGCGGTTGAGCAGTTCTTC
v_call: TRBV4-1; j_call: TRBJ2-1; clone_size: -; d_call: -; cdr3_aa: CASSQLPSPGIINEQFF; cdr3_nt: TGCGCCAGCAGCCAGCTTCCTAGCCCCGGAATCATCAATGAGCAGTTCTTC
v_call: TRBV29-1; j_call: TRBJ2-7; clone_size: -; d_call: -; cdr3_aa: CSVEDLGTYEQYF; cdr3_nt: TGCAGCGTTGAAGATCTGGGGACCTACGAGCAGTACTTC
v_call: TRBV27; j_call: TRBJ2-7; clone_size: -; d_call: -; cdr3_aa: CASSLSASSYEQYF; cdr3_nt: TGTGCCAGCAGTTTAAGCGCGAGCTCCTACGAGCAGTACTTC
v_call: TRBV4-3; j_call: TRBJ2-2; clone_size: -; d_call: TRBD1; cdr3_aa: CASSQDLINQGALNGELFF; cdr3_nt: TGCGCCAGCAGCCAAGATTTAATAAACCAGGGGGCGCTTAACGGGGAGCTGTTTTTT
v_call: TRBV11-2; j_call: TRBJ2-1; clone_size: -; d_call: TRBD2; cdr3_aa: CASSPQRLAVFNEQFF; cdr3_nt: TGTGCCAGCAGCCCTCAAAGGCTAGCGGTTTTCAATGAGCAGTTCTTC
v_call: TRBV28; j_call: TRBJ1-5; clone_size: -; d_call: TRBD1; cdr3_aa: CASSLLGRGLNQLQHF; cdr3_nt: TGTGCCAGCAGTTTACTGGGCAGGGGGCTCAATCAGCTCCAGCATTTT
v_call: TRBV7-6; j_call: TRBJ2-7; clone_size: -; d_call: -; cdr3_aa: CASSLDTGPYEQYF; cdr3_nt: TGTGCCAGCAGCTTAGACACGGGTCCCTACGAGCAGTACTTC
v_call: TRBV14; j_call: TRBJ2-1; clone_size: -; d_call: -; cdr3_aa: CASSHWEMVPNEQFF; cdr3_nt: TGTGCCAGCAGCCACTGGGAAATGGTCCCAAATGAGCAGTTCTTC
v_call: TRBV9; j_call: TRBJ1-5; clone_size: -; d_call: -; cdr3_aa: CASSAEDSLGGFDQPQHF; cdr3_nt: TGTGCCAGCAGCGCCGAGGACAGCCTGGGTGGGTTTGATCAGCCCCAGCATTTT
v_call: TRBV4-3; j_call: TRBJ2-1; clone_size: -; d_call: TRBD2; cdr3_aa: CASSRPGLAGGGEQFF; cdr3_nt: TGCGCCAGCAGCCGCCCGGGACTAGCGGGAGGTGGTGAGCAGTTCTTC
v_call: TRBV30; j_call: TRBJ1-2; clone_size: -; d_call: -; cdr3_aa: CAWSVVNYGYTF; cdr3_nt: TGTGCCTGGAGTGTAGTCAACTATGGCTACACCTTC
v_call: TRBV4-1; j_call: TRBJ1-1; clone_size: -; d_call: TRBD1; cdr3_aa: CASSQKTGVDTEAFF; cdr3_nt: TGCGCCAGCAGCCAAAAGACAGGGGTTGACACTGAAGCTTTCTTT
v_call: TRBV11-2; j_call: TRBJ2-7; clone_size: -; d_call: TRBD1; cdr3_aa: CASSLVGTGGYEQYF; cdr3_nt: TGTGCCAGCAGCTTAGTTGGGACAGGGGGTTACGAGCAGTACTTC
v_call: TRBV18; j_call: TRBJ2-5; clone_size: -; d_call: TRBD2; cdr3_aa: CASSPAGLAVQETQYF; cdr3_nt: TGTGCCAGCTCACCAGCCGGACTAGCGGTCCAAGAGACCCAGTACTTC
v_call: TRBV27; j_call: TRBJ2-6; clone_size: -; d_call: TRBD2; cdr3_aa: CASSSHSKAGASGANVLTF; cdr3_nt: TGTGCCAGCAGTTCCCACTCTAAGGCGGGAGCCTCTGGGGCCAACGTCCTGACTTTC